These T cell receptor beta chains were read from a single sample in a study of radiation and T cells in renal cell carcinoma. This table comes from immunoSEQ multiplex PCR, and its TCRdb copy is limited to in-frame clones, with some not included. The sample consists of roughly 170,000 clones, about 88% of them appearing once. The specimen comprised blood, sampled from a patient whose treatment included radiotherapy and nephrectomy. Receptors originate from a woman aged 45 to 65 with renal cell carcinoma. The CDR3 runs from the conserved cysteine through the conserved F or W. Each record gives: CDR3 length, D gene, J gene, V gene, clone size, CDR3 DNA, CDR3 protein. D genes are given only for firm matches. Size tells how often a clone was seen (once, few, many) or the class of an expanded clone, and some rows leave it out.

CDR3 length: 14
D gene: -
J gene: TRBJ1-2
V gene: TRBV7-8
clone size: -
CDR3 DNA: TGTGCCAGCAGCTTAGGGCGGGGCAACTATGGCTACACCTTC
CDR3 protein: CASSLGRGNYGYTF

CDR3 length: 12
D gene: -
J gene: TRBJ2-7
V gene: TRBV6-6
clone size: -
CDR3 DNA: TGTGCCAGCAGTTACGTCCACTACGAGCAGTACTTC
CDR3 protein: CASSYVHYEQYF

CDR3 length: 19
D gene: TRBD2
J gene: TRBJ2-7
V gene: TRBV7-2
clone size: -
CDR3 DNA: TGTGCCAGCAGCTCAATTACGGGACTAGCGGGGAAGACCCTCTACGAGCAGTACTTC
CDR3 protein: CASSSITGLAGKTLYEQYF

CDR3 length: 16
D gene: -
J gene: TRBJ1-1
V gene: TRBV9
clone size: -
CDR3 DNA: TGTGCCAGCAGCGTCGGGGTGGGGTTACAGAACACTGAAGCTTTCTTT
CDR3 protein: CASSVGVGLQNTEAFF

CDR3 length: 14
D gene: TRBD1
J gene: TRBJ2-5
V gene: TRBV5-1
clone size: -
CDR3 DNA: TGCGCCAGCAGCACCACAGGGGTTGGAGAGACCCAGTACTTC
CDR3 protein: CASSTTGVGETQYF

CDR3 length: 15
D gene: -
J gene: TRBJ1-2
V gene: TRBV9
clone size: -
CDR3 DNA: TGTGCCAGCAGCGACAGGGCAGGCTCTAACTATGGCTACACCTTC
CDR3 protein: CASSDRAGSNYGYTF

CDR3 length: 14
D gene: -
J gene: TRBJ1-2
V gene: TRBV5-4
clone size: -
CDR3 DNA: TGTGCCAGCAGTCCGGGTGCGGGGGGGATAGGCTACACCTTC
CDR3 protein: CASSPGAGGIGYTF

CDR3 length: 16
D gene: TRBD1
J gene: TRBJ1-3
V gene: TRBV6-6
clone size: -
CDR3 DNA: TGTGCCAGCAGTAACCGGGACAGATCGTCTGGAAACACCATATATTTT
CDR3 protein: CASSNRDRSSGNTIYF

CDR3 length: 15
D gene: -
J gene: TRBJ2-7
V gene: TRBV6-6
clone size: -
CDR3 DNA: TGTGCCAGCAGTTACGAGGTAGGGGGACGTTTCGAGCAGTACTTC
CDR3 protein: CASSYEVGGRFEQYF

CDR3 length: 16
D gene: -
J gene: TRBJ2-1
V gene: TRBV18
clone size: -
CDR3 DNA: TGTGCCAGCTCACCACCTCCAGGGGGGGTATACAATGAGCAGTTCTTC
CDR3 protein: CASSPPPGGVYNEQFF

CDR3 length: 16
D gene: -
J gene: TRBJ1-5
V gene: TRBV13
clone size: -
CDR3 DNA: TGTGCCAGCAGCTTAGGCCGTGTTGATAGCAATCAGCCCCAGCATTTT
CDR3 protein: CASSLGRVDSNQPQHF

CDR3 length: 13
D gene: -
J gene: TRBJ2-5
V gene: TRBV7-9
clone size: few
CDR3 DNA: TGTGCCAGCAGCTACACGAGTGCAGAGACCCAGTACTTC
CDR3 protein: CASSYTSAETQYF

CDR3 length: 14
D gene: -
J gene: TRBJ2-7
V gene: TRBV27
clone size: few
CDR3 DNA: TGTGCCAGCAGTCCAATCTCACGTGGACTCGAGCAGTACTTC
CDR3 protein: CASSPISRGLEQYF

CDR3 length: 15
D gene: -
J gene: TRBJ1-1
V gene: TRBV18
clone size: -
CDR3 DNA: TGTGCCAGCTCACCGGCTTCTCAGGCGGGCACTGAAGCTTTCTTT
CDR3 protein: CASSPASQAGTEAFF

CDR3 length: 10
D gene: -
J gene: TRBJ1-2
V gene: TRBV6-1
clone size: -
CDR3 DNA: TGTGCCAGCAGTGAATGGGACTACACCTTC
CDR3 protein: CASSEWDYTF

CDR3 length: 13
D gene: -
J gene: TRBJ1-1
V gene: TRBV2
clone size: few
CDR3 DNA: TGTGCCAGCAGTGGACATCTGAACACTGAAGCTTTCTTT
CDR3 protein: CASSGHLNTEAFF

CDR3 length: 13
D gene: -
J gene: TRBJ2-3
V gene: TRBV5-6
clone size: once
CDR3 DNA: TGTGCCAGCAGCCTACCTGCCACAGATACGCAGTATTTT
CDR3 protein: CASSLPATDTQYF

CDR3 length: 17
D gene: -
J gene: TRBJ2-5
V gene: TRBV10-3
clone size: -
CDR3 DNA: TGTGCCATCAGTGAGTCGGGGATTGGCTGGGGACAAGAGACCCAGTACTTC
CDR3 protein: CAISESGIGWGQETQYF

CDR3 length: 14
D gene: -
J gene: TRBJ1-2
V gene: TRBV6-5
clone size: -
CDR3 DNA: TGTGCCAGCAGTCCATCGACAGGCTACTATGGCTACACCTTC
CDR3 protein: CASSPSTGYYGYTF

CDR3 length: 13
D gene: -
J gene: TRBJ1-2
V gene: TRBV19
clone size: -
CDR3 DNA: TGTGCCAGTAGTATTAAGGGTGACTATGGCTACACCTTC
CDR3 protein: CASSIKGDYGYTF

CDR3 length: 16
D gene: -
J gene: TRBJ2-6
V gene: TRBV19
clone size: -
CDR3 DNA: TGTGCCAGTAGGGTTTGGGGGGCAGAAGGGGCCAACGTCCTGACTTTC
CDR3 protein: CASRVWGAEGANVLTF

CDR3 length: 15
D gene: TRBD2
J gene: TRBJ2-1
V gene: TRBV7-3
clone size: once
CDR3 DNA: TGTGCCAGCAGCTTAGCTAGCGGGGACCACAATGAGCAGTTCTTC
CDR3 protein: CASSLASGDHNEQFF

CDR3 length: 19
D gene: TRBD2
J gene: TRBJ2-2
V gene: TRBV7-9
clone size: -
CDR3 DNA: TGTGCCAGCAGCTCGAGTACTAGCGGGGGGGCCCGCGGCACCGGGGAGCTGTTTTTT
CDR3 protein: CASSSSTSGGARGTGELFF

CDR3 length: 16
D gene: -
J gene: TRBJ2-7
V gene: TRBV2
clone size: -
CDR3 DNA: TGTGCCAGCAGCAGGGGGGTAGCGGGGAGCTCCTACGAGCAGTACTTC
CDR3 protein: CASSRGVAGSSYEQYF

CDR3 length: 17
D gene: -
J gene: TRBJ1-1
V gene: TRBV4-3
clone size: once
CDR3 DNA: TGCGCCAGCAGCCAAGATGTGTACGGCTATTTGAACACTGAAGCTTTCTTT
CDR3 protein: CASSQDVYGYLNTEAFF

CDR3 length: 14
D gene: -
J gene: TRBJ1-5
V gene: TRBV4-1
clone size: -
CDR3 DNA: TGCGCCAGCAGCCAAGATCTAGCAGGTCAGCCCCAGCATTTT
CDR3 protein: CASSQDLAGQPQHF

CDR3 length: 16
D gene: -
J gene: TRBJ1-3
V gene: TRBV7-9
clone size: -
CDR3 DNA: TGTGCCAGCACCCCCGGGGGGGAAAGACCTGGAAACACCATATATTTT
CDR3 protein: CASTPGGERPGNTIYF

CDR3 length: 13
D gene: -
J gene: TRBJ1-1
V gene: TRBV14
clone size: once
CDR3 DNA: TGTGCCAGCAGCCTATTATCGGACACTGAAGCTTTCTTT
CDR3 protein: CASSLLSDTEAFF

CDR3 length: 12
D gene: -
J gene: TRBJ2-1
V gene: TRBV11-3
clone size: many
CDR3 DNA: TGTGCCAGCAGCTTGATCGAAGGTGAGCAGTTCTTC
CDR3 protein: CASSLIEGEQFF

CDR3 length: 13
D gene: -
J gene: TRBJ1-2
V gene: TRBV19
clone size: -
CDR3 DNA: TGTGCCAGTAGTATCTGGGGATCTAGTGGCTACACCTTC
CDR3 protein: CASSIWGSSGYTF

CDR3 length: 16
D gene: TRBD2
J gene: TRBJ2-3
V gene: TRBV4-2
clone size: -
CDR3 DNA: TGTGCCAGCAGCCGCCTACTAGCGGGGGGTGAGGATACGCAGTATTTT
CDR3 protein: CASSRLLAGGEDTQYF

CDR3 length: 14
D gene: TRBD1
J gene: TRBJ1-6
V gene: TRBV6-6
clone size: -
CDR3 DNA: TGTGCCAGCAGTTACAATCAGGGGGGATCACCCCTCCACTTT
CDR3 protein: CASSYNQGGSPLHF

CDR3 length: 13
D gene: -
J gene: TRBJ1-5
V gene: TRBV6-1
clone size: -
CDR3 DNA: TGTGCCAGCAGTGAAGGTTTTTTCCAGCCCCAGCATTTT
CDR3 protein: CASSEGFFQPQHF